The subject of this entry is one TCR beta chain. CDR1 and CDR2 (germline): KGHSH, LQKENI. V shed 2 bases and J shed 9 bases, with 16 bases lying between them. The CDR3 has 15 residues. The source of the sample is a study of blood T cell repertoires in COVID-19. Assay: immunoSEQ multiplex PCR; the TCRdb copy retains only in-frame clones and omits some. This table holds some 200,000 clones, about 90% found once. This clonotype was obtained from a man aged 40-55 years with active or convalescent COVID-19. Sequencing was done on a sample of peripheral blood. V and J are TRBV18 and TRBJ2-2, with a possible D match to TRBD2 (5 bases). The CDR3 is CASSPSGAGKRELFF. CDR3 coding DNA: TGTGCCAGCTCACCAAGCGGCGCAGGAAAAAGGGAGCTGTTTTTT.